This T cell receptor beta chain was captured in a study of post-analysis software for immune sequencing data. Trimming cost V 2 bases and J 5 bases, with 7 bases left between them. The CDR3 loop spans 13 amino acids. A remark on this clonotype: Its antigen is undetermined.

Unique molecular identifiers had been added to the TCR beta cDNA libraries. Using its own MiXCR run on the PCR reads, TCRdb lists one record per CDR3 protein. The data show more than 350,000 distinct CDR3 sequences, with approximately 37% seen just once and around 8% held by the top ten. Points from the study as a whole: TRBV5-6, TRBV5-1 and TRBV20-1 were among four to six TRBV segments more frequent in patients than controls. Controls' normalized Chao1 diversity significantly exceeded that of multiple sclerosis patients. Batch-matched samples strongly co-clustered by F measure.

This clonotype was sampled from a girl aged 2-15 years with multiple sclerosis. The sequencing sample was made of blood. The gene calls are TRBV12-3 or TRBV12-4 and TRBJ1-5, with D unresolved. Here the CDR3 reads CASSLSGYQPQHF. CDR3 sequence (DNA): TGTGCCAGCAGTTTATCCGGGTATCAGCCCCAGCATTTT.